The clone carrying this T cell receptor (beta chain) was picked up a small number of times. Sequencing used immunoSEQ multiplex PCR; TCRdb keeps in-frame clones, though not all of them. This sample carries more than 200,000 clones, roughly 84% of them seen once, and the ten largest clones take around 4%. The data derive from a study of blood T cell repertoires in COVID-19. Study-wide background: Sample material is recorded as cDNA or gDNA derived from T cells, B-cell-depleted T cells, or PBMCs.

V lost 11 bases, J lost 5 bases, and 14 bases stayed unmatched. The CDR3 extends over 16 amino acids. Germline V gene lookup returns CDR1 WSHSY and CDR2 SAAADI. This TCR came from a man in his sixties with acute or convalescent COVID-19. The sequenced sample was peripheral blood. The chain joins TRBV10-2 to TRBJ2-1; 11 bases agree with TRBD2. As DNA, the CDR3 is TGCGCCCCCCCCTCCTTAGCGGGGGGGCGGGACAATGAGCAGTTCTTC. It yields the protein CAPPSLAGGRDNEQFF.